Below are 9 T cell receptor beta chains sequenced from a single sample in a study of CDR3 diversity in severe acne. TCRdb re-called the PCR reads through MiXCR, storing one row per CDR3 protein. In the table there are more than 70,000 distinct CDR3 sequences, about 49% of which are singletons. Sequenced sample: blood. Receptor source: a male donor with severe acne vulgaris.

This clonotype has just a few counts. This chain connects TRBV4-2 to TRBJ1-2; the D is unclear. The germline V gene has CDR1 LGHNA and CDR2 YNFKEQ. The CDR3 loop spans 16 amino acids. Trimming removed 1 base from V and 3 bases from J, with 15 bases in between. The CDR3 sequence is CASSQGGRAEDYGYTF. As DNA, the CDR3 is TGTGCCAGCAGCCAAGGGGGTCGGGCAGAGGACTATGGCTACACCTTC.

This clonotype was detected only a few times. The rearrangement links TRBV25-1 to TRBJ1-1, with 10 positions matching TRBD1. With V trimmed by 4 bases and J by 2 bases, 7 bases remained unmatched. CDR3 size: 16 residues. Per the germline V gene, CDR1 is MGHDK and CDR2 is SYGVNS. DNA of the CDR3: TGTGCCAGCAGTGCCCCGACAGGGGGCCGTAACACTGAAGCTTTCTTT. Translation gives CASSAPTGGRNTEAFF.

This clonotype was recorded at least ten times. The rearrangement joins TRBV25-1 to TRBJ1-4; no reliable D call. Germline V gene data show CDR1 as MGHDK and CDR2 as SYGVNS. Trimming left V 5 bases short and J 0 bases short, with 7 bases between. This CDR3 has 14 amino acids. The CDR3, as DNA: TGTGCCAGCAGTAAACATGCAACTAATGAAAAACTGTTTTTT. Amino acids: CASSKHATNEKLFF.

In its sample, this clonotype was seen many times. The V call is TRBV12-3 or TRBV12-4, the J call TRBJ1-2; 8 bases agree with TRBD1. J was trimmed by 6 bases and V by 8 bases; bases with no gene match: 11. This CDR3 is built from 14 residues. In DNA, the CDR3 is TGTGCCAGCTGCCGGGACAGGAACTCCAATGGCTACACCTTC. Encoded protein: CASCRDRNSNGYTF.

In its sample, this clonotype was seen many times. The V call is TRBV29-1, the J call TRBJ1-2, with 7 bases lining up with TRBD1. J gave up 8 bases and V 7 bases, and 10 bases lay outside the gene matches. The length of the CDR3 is 12 residues. Germline-derived CDR1 and CDR2 are SQVTM and ANQGSEA. CDR3 in amino acids: CSASDRVGGYTF. CDR3 in DNA: TGCAGCGCCTCCGACAGGGTAGGCGGCTACACCTTC. The whole variable domain, remainder taken from reference TRBV29-1 and TRBJ1-2, is SAVISQKPSRDICQRGTSLTIQCQVDSQVTMMFWYRQQPGQSLTLIATANQGSEATYESGFVIDKFPISRPNLTFSTLTVSNMSPEDSSIYLCSASDRVGGYTFGSGTRLTVV.

This clonotype was counted many times. This chain connects TRBV5-6 to TRBJ2-1; D is unclear. From germline, CDR1 is SGHDT and CDR2 YYEEEE. Trimming took 1 base from V and 12 from J, leaving 17 bases between them. The length of the CDR3 is 14 residues. CDR3: CASSLQSGMGRQFF. CDR3 sequence (DNA): TGTGCCAGCAGCTTGCAATCAGGAATGGGTCGGCAGTTCTTC.

Only a few counts were recorded for this clonotype. The chain joins TRBV7-9 to TRBJ2-3; D gene uncertain. V was cut by 1 base and J by 6 bases, with 14 bases left in between. This CDR3 is 15 amino acids long. Germline values: CDR1 SEHNR, CDR2 FQNEAQ (reference sequence). The CDR3 reads CASSLESLAPDTQYF. CDR3 nucleotides: TGTGCCAGCAGCTTAGAGAGTCTTGCCCCCGATACGCAGTATTTT.

The V and J genes are TRBV20-1 and TRBJ1-1, with D unclear. Trimming removed 5 bases at V and 1 base at J, with 8 bases between. The CDR3 length is 12 residues. Germline V lookup: CDR1 DFQATT, CDR2 SNEGSKA (reference sequence). CDR3 amino acids: CSAPTRNTEAFF. The DNA of the CDR3 is TGCAGTGCTCCGACACGGAACACTGAAGCTTTCTTT.

The table lists this clonotype with a few counts. A single base separates this from a much larger clone, so it may be a read error. Since the CDR3 does not end with the conserved phenylalanine or tryptophan, this likely comes from a read error. The chain is built from TRBV20-1 and TRBJ2-5, with a weak D call TRBD2 (6 bases). The CDR3 runs 13 residues. The germline CDR1 and CDR2 sequences are DFQATT and SNEGSKA (reference sequence). Between the trimmed V and J ends, which lost 6 bases and 3 bases, there was a span of 14 bases. In nucleotides, the CDR3 is TGCAGTGCCATTTATAGCGGCAAAGAGACCCAGTACCTC. Translating gives CSAIYSGKETQYL.